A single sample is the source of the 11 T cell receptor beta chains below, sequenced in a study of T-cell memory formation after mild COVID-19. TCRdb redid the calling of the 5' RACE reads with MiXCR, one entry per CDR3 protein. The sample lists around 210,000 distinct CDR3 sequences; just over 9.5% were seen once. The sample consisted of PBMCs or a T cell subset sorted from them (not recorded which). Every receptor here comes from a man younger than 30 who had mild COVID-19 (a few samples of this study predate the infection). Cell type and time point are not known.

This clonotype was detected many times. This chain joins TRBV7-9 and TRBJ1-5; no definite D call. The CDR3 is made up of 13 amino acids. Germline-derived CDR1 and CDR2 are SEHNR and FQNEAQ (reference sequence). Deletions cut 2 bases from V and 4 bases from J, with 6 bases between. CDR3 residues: CASSLMGNQPQHF. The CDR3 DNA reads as TGTGCCAGCAGCTTAATGGGGAATCAGCCCCAGCATTTT.

Here the CDR3 reads CASSLAYRVKGSPLHF. The CDR3 DNA sequence: TGTGCCAGCAGTTTAGCTTACAGGGTGAAGGGATCACCCCTCCACTTT. The rearrangement joins TRBV12-3 or TRBV12-4 to TRBJ1-6; TRBD1 might be the D (6 bases). The CDR3 has 16 residues. The V gene lost 0 bases and the J gene lost 10 bases, with 16 bases spanning the gap.

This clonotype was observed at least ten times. In DNA, the CDR3 is TGCGCCAGCAGCCAGGGGACAGGTGGGACCGGGGAGCTGTTTTTT. It codes for CASSQGTGGTGELFF. J is TRBJ2-2 and V is TRBV4-3; 8 positions match TRBD1. The CDR3 contains 15 residues. Germline CDR1 and CDR2: LGHNA and YSLEER. The junction had 5 bases not matched to a gene; V was cut back by 3 bases and J by 5 bases.

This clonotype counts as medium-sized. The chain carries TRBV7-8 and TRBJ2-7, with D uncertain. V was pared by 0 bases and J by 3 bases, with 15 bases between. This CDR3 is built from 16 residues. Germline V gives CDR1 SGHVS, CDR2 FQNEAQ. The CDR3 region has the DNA TGTGCCAGCAGCTTAGCGCTCGACCCCTCGGGCTACGAGCAGTACTTC. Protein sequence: CASSLALDPSGYEQYF.

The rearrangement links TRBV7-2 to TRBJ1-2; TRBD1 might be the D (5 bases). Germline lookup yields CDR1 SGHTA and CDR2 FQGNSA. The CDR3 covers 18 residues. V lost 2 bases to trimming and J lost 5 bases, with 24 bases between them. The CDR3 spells CASSLWRPRGLKIYGYTF. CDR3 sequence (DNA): TGTGCCAGCAGCTTATGGCGACCCCGGGGCCTCAAGATTTATGGCTACACCTTC.

The CDR3 DNA follows: TGTGCAAGTCGCTTAGTGGAAACAGGGGAAATCTATGGCTACACCTTC. This codes for CASRLVETGEIYGYTF. This chain uses TRBV12-2 with TRBJ1-2; the table's D call of TRBD1 was not tested on the DNA. TRBV12-2 is labeled a pseudogene. This CDR3 region has 16 residues.

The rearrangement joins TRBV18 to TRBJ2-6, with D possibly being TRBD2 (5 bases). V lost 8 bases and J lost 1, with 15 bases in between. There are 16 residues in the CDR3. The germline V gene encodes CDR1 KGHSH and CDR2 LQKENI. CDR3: CASTSTWESGANVLTF. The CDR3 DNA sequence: TGTGCCAGCACCTCGACGTGGGAGTCTGGGGCCAACGTCCTGACTTTC.

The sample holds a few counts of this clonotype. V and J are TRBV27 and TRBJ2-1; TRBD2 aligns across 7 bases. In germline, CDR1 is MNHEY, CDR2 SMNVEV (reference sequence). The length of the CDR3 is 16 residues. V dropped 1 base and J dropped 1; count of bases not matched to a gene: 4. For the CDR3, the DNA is TGTGCCAGCAGTTTATGGGCGGGGGATTCCTACAATGAGCAGTTCTTC. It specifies CASSLWAGDSYNEQFF.

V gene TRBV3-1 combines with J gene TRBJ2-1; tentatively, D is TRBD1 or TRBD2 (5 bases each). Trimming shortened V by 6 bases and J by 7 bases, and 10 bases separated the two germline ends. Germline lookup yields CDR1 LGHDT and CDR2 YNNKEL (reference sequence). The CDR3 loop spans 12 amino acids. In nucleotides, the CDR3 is TGTGCCAGCAGACGGGGCGATAATGAGCAGTTCTTC. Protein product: CASRRGDNEQFF.

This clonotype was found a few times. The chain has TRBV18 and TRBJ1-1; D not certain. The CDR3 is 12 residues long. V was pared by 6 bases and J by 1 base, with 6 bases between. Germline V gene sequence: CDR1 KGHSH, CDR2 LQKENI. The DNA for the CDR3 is TGTGCCAGCTCCCGAGCGAACACTGAAGCTTTCTTT. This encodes CASSRANTEAFF.

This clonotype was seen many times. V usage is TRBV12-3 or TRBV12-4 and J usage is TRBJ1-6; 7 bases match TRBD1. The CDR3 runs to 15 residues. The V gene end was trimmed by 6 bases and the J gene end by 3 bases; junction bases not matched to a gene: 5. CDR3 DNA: TGTGCCAGCAGCCCCGGGACAGTCTATAATTCACCCCTCCACTTT. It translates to CASSPGTVYNSPLHF.